The sample holds one count of the clone carrying this T cell receptor beta chain. The CDR3 is made up of 16 amino acids. CDR1 is MNHEY and CDR2 is SMNVEV in the germline V gene (reference sequence). Trimming removed 0 bases at V and 7 bases at J, with 18 bases between. The data are from a study of blood T cell repertoires in COVID-19. Libraries were prepared by immunoSEQ multiplex PCR; TCRdb keeps only in-frame clonotypes and omits some of them. The data show 56,000 or so clones, 89% seen once. This sequence joins TRBV27 and TRBJ1-2, with D possibly being TRBD1 (6 bases). Input material: peripheral blood. This receptor was taken from a woman aged 60-75 years with COVID-19, enrolled during active disease. CDR3 DNA: TGTGCCAGCAGTTTATCCCGCGGGGGGGCTGGAGGTGGCTACACCTTC. It codes for CASSLSRGGAGGGYTF.